The 25 T cell receptor beta chains in this list originate from one sample, sequenced in a study of T cells in Graves' hyperthyroidism and ophthalmopathy. Amplification yielded TCR beta CDR3 regions, with RNA transcripts as the source. The TCR CDR3 was amplified in a first-round RT-PCR using the HTBI primer set. MiXCR, applied by TCRdb to the multiplex PCR reads, yields one record per CDR3 protein. The profile shows roughly 640,000 distinct CDR3 sequences, roughly 15% of them singletons. The sample was blood. These receptors originate from a woman between 40 and 55 years old with Graves' ophthalmopathy.

The rearrangement links TRBV5-1 to TRBJ1-4, with 7 bases matching TRBD1. Germline lookup yields CDR1 SGHRS and CDR2 YFSETQ. J was trimmed by 8 bases and V by 3 bases; bases with no gene match: 10. The CDR3 is 15 residues long. The CDR3 here is CASSWNRGISEKLFF. In DNA, the CDR3 is TGCGCCAGCAGCTGGAACAGGGGCATTTCGGAAAAACTGTTTTTT.

In this sample, this clonotype turned up many times. The chain couples TRBV20-1 to TRBJ2-5; a weak D match, TRBD2 (6 bases). With 1 base removed from V and 4 bases from J, the gap between germline ends came to 13 bases. The CDR3 runs 14 residues. Germline-derived CDR1 and CDR2 are DFQATT and SNEGSKA (reference sequence). CDR3 bases: TGCAGTGCTAGAGCCATTAGCGGAGCAGAGACCCAGTACTTC. The encoded protein is CSARAISGAETQYF.

This clonotype was counted ten times or more. Written as DNA, the CDR3 is TGTGCCAGCAGCCAATATAGCGGGAGTAACCACGAGCAGTACTTC. Its protein is CASSQYSGSNHEQYF. This chain joins TRBV3-1 and TRBJ2-7; TRBD2 agrees at 9 bases. J gave up 5 bases and V 2 bases, and 7 bases lay outside the gene matches. Germline CDR1 LGHDT, CDR2 YNNKEL (reference sequence). The CDR3 length is 15 residues.

This clonotype occurred many times. The chain employs TRBV6-1 and TRBJ2-1; weak D call: TRBD2 (5 bases). This CDR3 contains 14 residues. The germline V gene encodes CDR1 MNHNS and CDR2 SASEGT. The germline V and J ends were trimmed by 7 bases and 6 bases, with 16 bases remaining between them. The CDR3 DNA sequence: TGTGCCAGCACCGGGATTCGGGCAGGCAATGAGCAGTTCTTC. Amino acids: CASTGIRAGNEQFF.

This chain links TRBV7-3 with TRBJ2-1, with TRBD2 identical over 13 bases. Germline V gives CDR1 SGHTA, CDR2 FQGTGA. Unmatched junction bases numbered 15, after V lost 5 bases and J lost 8 bases. The CDR3 loop spans 18 amino acids. CDR3 sequence (DNA): TGTGCCAGCAGCCAGAAACCGGGACTAGCGGGATTTTTATATGAGCAGTTCTTC. Translating gives CASSQKPGLAGFLYEQFF.

This clonotype was picked up many times. The chain has TRBV18 and TRBJ2-5, with D unresolved. This CDR3 comprises 14 residues. Trimming removed 0 bases from V and 5 bases from J, with 10 bases in between. Looked up from germline, CDR1 is KGHSH and CDR2 is LQKENI. The CDR3 DNA reads TGTGCCAGCTCACCACCCCCCCTCGGGGAGACCCAGTACTTC. Its translation is CASSPPPLGETQYF.

This clonotype was counted ten times or more. Here the CDR3 DNA reads TGTGCCAGCAGGGGTGACAGGGGGCGTTACAATGAGCAGTTCTTC. Protein product: CASRGDRGRYNEQFF. The V call is TRBV2, the J call TRBJ2-1, with TRBD1 matching 10 bases. Trimming removed 6 bases from V and 4 bases from J; junction bases left unmatched: 6. The CDR3 loop spans 15 amino acids. Germline V CDR1 and CDR2: SNHLY, FYNNEI.

This clonotype appeared a few times. J is TRBJ1-5 and V is TRBV4-1; possibly TRBD1 for D (6 bases). Deletions cut 5 bases from V and 7 bases from J, with 15 bases between. Germline loops: CDR1 MGHRA, CDR2 YSYEKL. The CDR3 consists of 14 residues. CDR3 sequence reads: CASSSRDTEQPQHF. CDR3 bases: TGCGCCAGCAGCTCACGGGACACAGAGCAGCCCCAGCATTTT.

This clonotype was seen at least ten times. The rearrangement joins TRBV18 to TRBJ2-5; tentative D call: TRBD2 (5 bases). Germline V lookup: CDR1 KGHSH, CDR2 LQKENI. V was trimmed by 3 bases and J by 2 bases, leaving 16 bases between them. The CDR3 is 16 residues long. CDR3 DNA sequence: TGTGCCAGCTCACCTCGAACGGGGAACCAACAAGAGACCCAGTACTTC. Its protein product is CASSPRTGNQQETQYF.

This clonotype was seen many times. The chain joins TRBV3-1 to TRBJ2-2; 9 positions match TRBD2. Germline-derived CDR1 and CDR2 are LGHDT and YNNKEL (reference sequence). This CDR3 region has 12 residues. With V trimmed by 3 bases and J by 13 bases, 3 bases remained unmatched. CDR3 residues: CASSHSREGLFF. In DNA, the CDR3 is TGTGCCAGCAGCCATTCGCGGGAGGGGCTGTTTTTT.

This clonotype was seen ten or more times. This chain joins TRBV27 and TRBJ2-1; 8 nucleotides align to TRBD2. The germline CDR1 and CDR2 sequences are MNHEY and SMNVEV (reference sequence). V lost 4 bases and J lost 7; bases outside the gene matches: 9. The CDR3 has 15 amino acids. The DNA of the CDR3 is TGTGCCAGCAGTTCCCCCGGGACTAGAGTTAATGAGCAGTTCTTC. Translating gives CASSSPGTRVNEQFF.

This clonotype was detected many times. The chain has TRBV20-1 and TRBJ2-1; 12 bases match TRBD2. The CDR3 has 17 amino acids. The J segment lost 9 bases and the V segment lost 3 bases, leaving 15 bases of the junction unmatched. Per the germline V gene, CDR1 is DFQATT and CDR2 is SNEGSKA (reference sequence). In DNA form, the CDR3 reads TGCAGTGCTAGGAACGCGGCGACTAGCGGGGGAGGTGGTGAGCAGTTCTTC. Translation: CSARNAATSGGGGEQFF.

This clonotype was recorded at least ten times. The chain combines TRBV3-1 with TRBJ2-3, with D perhaps TRBD2 (6 bases). V dropped 6 bases and J dropped 1 base, with 14 bases sitting between them. The germline V gene encodes CDR1 LGHDT and CDR2 YNNKEL (reference sequence). The CDR3 spans 15 residues. Here the CDR3 reads CASRPRGAGTDTQYF. In nucleotides, the CDR3 is TGTGCCAGCAGACCGCGGGGTGCGGGCACAGATACGCAGTATTTT.

This clonotype was counted only a few times. V usage is TRBV18 and J usage is TRBJ2-2; D is uncertain. The CDR3 consists of 17 residues. The germline V and J ends were trimmed by 3 bases and 8 bases, with 22 bases remaining between them. CDR1 and CDR2 from the germline V gene are KGHSH and LQKENI. CDR3 sequence reads: CASSPGLTERTVGELFF. CDR3 bases: TGTGCCAGCTCACCGGGCCTAACAGAAAGGACCGTGGGGGAGCTGTTTTTT. Combining the CDR3 with reference TRBV18 and TRBJ2-2 gives the whole variable domain NAGVMQNPRHLVRRRGQEARLRCSPMKGHSHVYWYRQLPEEGLKFMVYLQKENIIDESGMPKERFSAEFPKEGPSILRIQQVVRGDSAAYFCASSPGLTERTVGELFFGEGSRLTVL.

This clonotype turned up a few times. This chain links TRBV18 with TRBJ2-1; D is unclear. There are 13 residues in the CDR3. V was shortened by 5 bases and J by 6 bases, with 11 bases between the two germline ends. Germline values: CDR1 KGHSH, CDR2 LQKENI. CDR3 DNA sequence: TGTGCCAGCTCAACGTACAGAGGCAATGAGCAGTTCTTC. It translates to CASSTYRGNEQFF.

This clonotype was seen more than once but under ten times. This chain uses TRBV20-1 with TRBJ2-2; 9 bases line up with TRBD2. V lost 2 bases and J lost 4; bases outside the gene matches: 8. There are 16 residues in the CDR3. The germline CDR1 and CDR2 sequences are DFQATT and SNEGSKA (reference sequence). CDR3 sequence reads: CSARTGGGDITGELFF. As DNA, the CDR3 is TGCAGTGCTAGAACGGGCGGGGGGGACATCACCGGGGAGCTGTTTTTT.

In this sample, this clonotype turned up many times. The chain joins TRBV20-1 to TRBJ1-1; 8 bases fit TRBD1. This CDR3 spans 15 amino acids. The V gene end was trimmed by 3 bases and the J gene end by 1 base; junction bases not matched to a gene: 7. CDR1 and CDR2 (germline): DFQATT, SNEGSKA (reference sequence). The CDR3 protein is CSARITGTGNTEAFF. CDR3 bases: TGCAGTGCTAGGATTACGGGGACAGGGAACACTGAAGCTTTCTTT.

The J gene is TRBJ2-1, the V gene TRBV7-2; D remains unclear. CDR1 SGHTA and CDR2 FQGNSA come from the germline V gene. The CDR3 spans 15 residues. V was shortened by 5 bases and J by 2 bases, with 13 bases between the two germline ends. In DNA form, the CDR3 reads TGTGCCAGCAGCCCAACCGGCGGCCCCTACAATGAGCAGTTCTTC. It codes for CASSPTGGPYNEQFF. The complete variable domain, with remaining parts taken from reference TRBV7-2 and TRBJ2-1, reads GAGVSQSPSNKVTEKGKDVELRCDPISGHTALYWYRQSLGQGLEFLIYFQGNSAPDKSGLPSDRFSAERTGGSVSTLTIQRTQQEDSAVYLCASSPTGGPYNEQFFGPGTRLTVL.

This clonotype has ten or more counts. The chain combines TRBV2 with TRBJ2-5, with D hard to call. Germline CDR1 is SNHLY and CDR2 is FYNNEI. The V and J ends lost 8 bases and 5 bases respectively, with 12 bases between them. CDR3 size: 12 residues. The DNA of the CDR3 is TGTGCCAGCGGCTGGAATGCGGAGACCCAGTACTTC. It codes for CASGWNAETQYF.

Ten or more counts support this clonotype. The V and J genes are TRBV20-1 and TRBJ2-7, with D possibly TRBD2 on 5 matching bases. The germline V and J ends were trimmed by 3 bases and 3 bases, with 15 bases remaining between them. This CDR3 region has 14 residues. Germline V lookup: CDR1 DFQATT, CDR2 SNEGSKA (reference sequence). The CDR3 here is CSARETSWGYEQYF. DNA of the CDR3: TGCAGTGCTAGGGAAACTAGTTGGGGCTACGAGCAGTACTTC.

This clonotype has ten or more counts. The gene calls are TRBV12-3 or TRBV12-4 and TRBJ2-1; D unresolved. CDR3 length: 14 residues. Deletions cut 2 bases from V and 7 bases from J, with 12 bases between. CDR3 DNA: TGTGCCAGCAGTTTAAGTAGGGTCAGGAATGAGCAGTTCTTC. Protein product: CASSLSRVRNEQFF.

V and J are TRBV5-1 and TRBJ2-5; maybe TRBD1 (6 bases). V was shortened by 0 bases and J by 4 bases, with 10 bases between the two germline ends. This CDR3 comprises 14 residues. Germline V CDR1 and CDR2: SGHRS, YFSETQ. The CDR3 coding sequence is TGCGCCAGCAGCTTGGTACAGGGAGTAGAGACCCAGTACTTC. Protein product: CASSLVQGVETQYF.

As DNA, the CDR3 is TGTGCCAGCAGCCCTCAACCGGAGAACACTGAAGCTTTCTTT. It codes for CASSPQPENTEAFF. The chain couples TRBV16 to TRBJ1-1; D is uncertain. Trimming stripped 4 bases from V and 1 base from J, with 10 bases between. Germline V lookup: CDR1 KGHSY, CDR2 FQNENV. This CDR3 is 14 amino acids long. The full variable domain, in which reference TRBV16 and TRBJ1-1 provide the parts outside the CDR3, is GEEVAQTPKHLVRGEGQKAKLYCAPIKGHSYVFWYQQVLKNEFKFLISFQNENVFDETGMPKERFSAKCLPNSPCSLEIQATKLEDSAVYFCASSPQPENTEAFFGQGTRLTVV.

The chain carries TRBV10-3 and TRBJ1-2; TRBD1 agrees at 7 bases. V lost 3 bases and J lost 3; bases outside the gene matches: 1. This CDR3 comprises 13 residues. Germline CDR1 ENHRY, CDR2 SYGVKD. In nucleotides, the CDR3 is TGTGCCATCAGTGACAGGGGGGACTATGGCTACACCTTC. Protein: CAISDRGDYGYTF.

The CDR3 DNA is TGCAGTGCGTGGGGGGCGAACACTGAAGCTTTCTTT. Translating it yields CSAWGANTEAFF. This chain uses TRBV20-1 with TRBJ1-1, with D possibly TRBD1 on 6 matching bases. Per the germline V gene, CDR1 is DFQATT and CDR2 is SNEGSKA (reference sequence). The CDR3 spans 12 residues. Trimming took 6 bases from V and 1 from J, leaving 9 bases between them.